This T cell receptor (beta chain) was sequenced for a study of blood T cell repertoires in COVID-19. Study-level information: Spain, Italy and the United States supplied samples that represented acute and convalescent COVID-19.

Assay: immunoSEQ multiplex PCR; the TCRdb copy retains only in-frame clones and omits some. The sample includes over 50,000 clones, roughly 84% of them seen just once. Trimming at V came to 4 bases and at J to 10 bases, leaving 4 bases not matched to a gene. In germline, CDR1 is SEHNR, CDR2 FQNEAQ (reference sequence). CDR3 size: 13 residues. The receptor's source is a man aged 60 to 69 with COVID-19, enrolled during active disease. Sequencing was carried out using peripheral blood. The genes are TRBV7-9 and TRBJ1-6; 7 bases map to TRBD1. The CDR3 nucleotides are TGTGCCAGCAGCTACAGGGGCGAATCACCCCTCCACTTT. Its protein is CASSYRGESPLHF.